Given below is one T cell receptor beta chain in context. Its antigen is as yet unknown. This record comes from a study of OX40 agonist ivuxolimab in advanced cancers. Overall study: The patients received ivuxolimab by intravenous route every 2 weeks at 0.01 to 10 mg/kg. The eligibility criteria allowed prior anti-PD-1, anti-PD-L1 or anti-CTLA-4 therapy, and about 40% had some. Study results and limitations: Expanded peripheral T-cell antigen specificity went undetermined. Also showing low normalized T-cell clonal expansion were some of the nonresponders.

The V end lost 3 bases, the J end lost 0 bases, and 14 bases lay between the germline ends. From germline, CDR1 is LNHNV and CDR2 YYDKDF (reference sequence). The length of the CDR3 is 17 residues. Produced via immunoSEQ multiplex PCR; TCRdb's table is partial and in-frame only. The sample lists about 36,000 clones, approximately 84% occurring once. The receptor was isolated from an adult with an advanced solid tumor such as melanoma, head and neck, liver or kidney cancer. The chain links TRBV15 to TRBJ2-2; no clear D gene. The material was CD4+ or CD8+ T cells sorted from blood, obtained in a trial of the OX40 agonist ivuxolimab. CDR3 coding DNA: TGTGCCACCAGCAGGGACCAGGCCGGGTCGAACACCGGGGAGCTGTTTTTT. Protein product: CATSRDQAGSNTGELFF.